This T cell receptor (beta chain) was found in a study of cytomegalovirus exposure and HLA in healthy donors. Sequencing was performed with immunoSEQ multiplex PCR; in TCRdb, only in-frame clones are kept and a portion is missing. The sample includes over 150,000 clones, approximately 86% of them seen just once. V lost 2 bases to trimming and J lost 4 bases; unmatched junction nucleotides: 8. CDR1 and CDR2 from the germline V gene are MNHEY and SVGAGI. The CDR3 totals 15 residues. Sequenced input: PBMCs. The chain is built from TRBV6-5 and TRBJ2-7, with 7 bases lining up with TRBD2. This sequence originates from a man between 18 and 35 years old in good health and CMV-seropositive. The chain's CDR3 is CASSYRGGRGYEQYF. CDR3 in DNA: TGTGCCAGCAGTTACCGTGGGGGGAGGGGTTACGAGCAGTACTTC.